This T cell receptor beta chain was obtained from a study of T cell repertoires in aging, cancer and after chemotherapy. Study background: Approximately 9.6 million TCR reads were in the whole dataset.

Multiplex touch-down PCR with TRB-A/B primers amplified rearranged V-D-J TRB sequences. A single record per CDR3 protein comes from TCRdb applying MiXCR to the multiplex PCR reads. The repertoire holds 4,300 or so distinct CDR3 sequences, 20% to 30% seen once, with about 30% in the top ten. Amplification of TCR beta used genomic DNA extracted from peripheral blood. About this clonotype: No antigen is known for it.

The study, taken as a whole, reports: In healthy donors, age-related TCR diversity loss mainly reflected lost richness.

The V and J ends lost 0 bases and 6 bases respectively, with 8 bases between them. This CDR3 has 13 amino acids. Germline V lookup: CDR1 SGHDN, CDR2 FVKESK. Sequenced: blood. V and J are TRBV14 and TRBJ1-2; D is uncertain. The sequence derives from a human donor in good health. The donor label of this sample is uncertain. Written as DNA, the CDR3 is TGTGCCAGCAGCCAAGATCTCTCCCATGGCTACACCTTC. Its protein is CASSQDLSHGYTF.